This T cell receptor (beta chain) was retrieved from a study of blood T cell repertoires in COVID-19. Here immunoSEQ multiplex PCR was the method, and the copy in TCRdb shows in-frame clones only, minus some. The profile covers roughly 500,000 clones, with roughly 89% appearing a single time and approximately 0.9% taken by the ten largest. Losses at the gene ends were 2 bases for V and 8 bases for J; bases not matched to a gene: 7. The CDR3 extends over 15 amino acids. Germline lookup yields CDR1 MNHEY and CDR2 SVGEGT. This clonotype originated in a man aged 18-30 years with COVID-19, enrolled during active disease. This chain joins TRBV6-2 or TRBV6-3 and TRBJ1-3, with 9 bases aligning to TRBD1. The sequenced sample was peripheral blood. CDR3 sequence: CASSYGTGGKDTIYF. Written as DNA, the CDR3 is TGTGCCAGCAGTTACGGAACAGGGGGCAAAGACACCATATATTTT.